This T cell receptor beta chain was identified during a study of cytomegalovirus exposure and HLA in healthy donors. The PCR was carried out with 60 Vbeta primers and 13 Jbeta primers. TCRdb's copy holds only in-frame clones and misses some; the assay was immunoSEQ multiplex PCR. The repertoire has more than 95,000 clones, 65% to 75% of them found once; the top ten carry 11%. The source is a woman aged 45-65 years in good health and CMV-seropositive. The sequencing sample was made of PBMCs.

The CDR3 reads CASSLQQGPQPQHF. The CDR3 nucleotides read TGTGCCAGCAGCCTTCAACAGGGGCCTCAGCCCCAGCATTTT. This chain links TRBV7-2 with TRBJ1-5; 7 positions match TRBD1. The CDR3 extends over 14 amino acids. The germline gives CDR1 SGHTA, CDR2 FQGNSA. V was pared by 5 bases and J by 6 bases, with 7 bases of the junction left unmatched.